This T cell receptor beta chain was profiled in a study of OX40 agonist ivuxolimab in advanced cancers. In terms of the full investigation: Ivuxolimab, which targeted the costimulatory receptor OX40 (CD134), was an agonistic, fully human IgG2 monoclonal antibody. Partial responses occurred in three dose-escalation patients: two with cutaneous melanoma and one with hepatocellular carcinoma. Prior anti-PD-1, anti-PD-L1 or anti-CTLA-4 therapy was permitted, and approximately 40% of dose-escalation patients had received checkpoint inhibitors. Of the roughly 50 dose-escalation patients, hepatocellular carcinoma was present in about 19, melanoma in about 15, renal cell carcinoma in 9 and head and neck cancer in 9. Peripheral TCRbeta sequencing aimed to test whether ivuxolimab altered TCR sequence diversity and caused clonal T-cell expansion. Intravenous ivuxolimab was administered to patients every 2 weeks at six dose levels: 0.01, 0.1, 0.3, 1.5, 3 and 10 mg/kg. The paper covers the monotherapy dose-escalation part of the phase I ivuxolimab trial, which included N ≈ 50 patients. In the dose-escalation cohort, 75% to 85% of patients were male, and the mean age was roughly 60 years with a range of about 20 to 80.

Patients with autoimmune disease history or receiving systemic immunosuppression were excluded from the trial. Peripheral blood for TCR sequencing was collected from all dose cohorts at baseline, on cycle 4 day 1, and on cycle 7 day 1. The samples were drawn from a first-in-human, open-label, multicenter phase I dose-escalation trial of ivuxolimab. Adults with locally advanced or metastatic melanoma, renal cell, hepatocellular, or head and neck squamous cell carcinoma were enrolled in the trial. Before TCR sequencing, CD4+ T cells and CD8+ T cells from peripheral blood were sorted into separate populations. For sequencing of the TCRbeta CDR3 region, genomic DNA was extracted from the sorted cells. The immunoSEQ Assay was used to sequence the TCRbeta CDR3 regions. TCRdb provides this immuneACCESS table in a form limited to in-frame rearrangements. Some clones are lacking; in checked studies, under half of them reflect an unresolved V gene, and why the rest are absent is not known. The sample table shows about 40,000 clones, and roughly four fifths are seen once. The top ten clonotypes cover over 2.5% of the sample.

The study at large found these results: The antigen specificity of the clonally expanded peripheral T cells was not determined. Partial responders in the 0.1-3.0 mg/kg groups had among the lowest normalized peripheral clonal expansion, especially among CD8+ T cells. After ivuxolimab, more expanded clones were found on average in CD8+ T cells than in CD4+ T cells. At doses of 0.1 to 3.0 mg/kg, clonal expansion of both CD4+ and CD8+ T cells in blood was seen between baseline and week 6. Low levels of normalized T-cell clonal expansion were also seen in some patients who did not respond.

Of note for this clone: Its recognized antigen is unknown. Per-base qualities were not stored, and no clone one base away is much larger.

The TCR comes from an adult with an advanced solid tumor such as melanoma, head and neck, liver or kidney cancer. The sample in question was CD4+ or CD8+ T cells sorted from blood, obtained in a trial of the OX40 agonist ivuxolimab.

The CDR3 corresponds to CASSARHLAGAYNEQFF. In nucleotide form, the sequence is TGTGCCAGCAGTGCCAGACATCTAGCTGGAGCCTACAATGAGCAGTTCTTC. The chain is assembled from TRBV27 and TRBJ2-1; perhaps TRBD2 is the D gene, with 5 bases matching. The germline V gene (reference sequence) sets CDR1 to MNHEY and CDR2 to SMNVEV. V and J are truncated by 5 bases and 2 bases respectively, leaving an intervening sequence of 19 bases. The CDR3 runs 17 amino acids, cysteine and phenylalanine included. The read is trimmed to its CDR3 DNA, 51 bases read in frame from base 1.